The clone carrying this TCR beta chain was detected once. The sample comes from a study of blood T cell repertoires in COVID-19. For the study at large: Samples representing acute and convalescent COVID-19 were sourced from the United States, Italy and Spain. PBMCs, B-cell-depleted T cells, or T cells provided the cDNA or gDNA that made up the material.

CDR1 is SNHLY and CDR2 is FYNNEI in the germline V gene. The CDR3 covers 14 residues. The V end lost 10 bases, the J end lost 2 bases, and 17 bases lay between the germline ends. The authors' processing: Reference gene primer amplification yielded estimated nucleated cell counts. Here immunoSEQ multiplex PCR was the method, and the copy in TCRdb shows in-frame clones only, minus some. V, J and clone size are taken as reported in that table, and D and trimming were inferred from the DNA itself. The sample holds 7,500 to 9,500 clones, less than 90% seen once. Sequenced: peripheral blood. V and J are TRBV2 and TRBJ2-5; D is possibly TRBD1 or TRBD2 (5 bases each). The receptor comes from a man between 60 and 75 years old with acute or convalescent COVID-19. The CDR3 here is CANRRFDRQETQYF. The CDR3 DNA reads as TGTGCCAACAGGAGGTTCGACCGTCAAGAGACCCAGTACTTC. Variable domain in full (rest from reference TRBV2 and TRBJ2-5): EPEVTQTPSHQVTQMGQEVILRCVPISNHLYFYWYRQILGQKVEFLVSFYNNEISEKSEIFDDQFSVERPDGSNFTLKIRSTKLEDSAMYFCANRRFDRQETQYFGPGTRLLVL.